A single sample gave rise to the 3 T cell receptor beta chains below, sequenced in a study of T cells in Graves' hyperthyroidism and ophthalmopathy. What was amplified from RNA transcripts were TCR beta CDR3 regions. The HTBI primer set served for first-round RT-PCR of the TCR CDR3. TCRdb reprocessed the multiplex PCR reads via MiXCR and lists one record per CDR3 protein. Among 500,000 to 550,000 distinct CDR3 sequences, about 20% were seen once, and the ten largest hold more than 25%. The material sequenced was blood. The source of these receptors is a man younger than 35 with Graves' hyperthyroidism.

To note about this clonotype: A read error may explain this, as a much larger clone is one base away. The V call is TRBV19, the J call TRBJ1-1, with 9 bases matching TRBD1. Germline V gene lookup returns CDR1 LNHDA and CDR2 SQIVND (reference sequence). This CDR3 comprises 16 residues. Here the CDR3 DNA reads TGTGCCAGTACCGCGGGGACAGGGATGACGAACACTGAAGCTTGCTTT. Its translation: CASTAGTGMTNTEACF.

This clonotype was observed at least ten times. V and J are TRBV6-5 and TRBJ2-2, with TRBD1 identical over 7 bases. Germline V gene lookup returns CDR1 MNHEY and CDR2 SVGAGI. V trimming: 4 bases; J trimming: 3 bases; junction bases outside the gene matches: 8. The CDR3 has 16 amino acids. This CDR3 is CASSSTGTVDTGELFF. CDR3 nucleotides: TGTGCCAGCAGTTCAACCGGGACAGTTGACACCGGGGAGCTGTTTTTT.

This clonotype was seen a handful of times. The V gene is TRBV9, the J gene TRBJ2-4, with unresolved D. The CDR3 totals 14 residues. Between the trimmed V and J ends, which lost 0 bases and 7 bases, there was a span of 11 bases. In germline, CDR1 is SGDLS, CDR2 YYNGEE. This CDR3 reads CASSVGGLRNIQYF. The CDR3 nucleotides read TGTGCCAGCAGCGTAGGAGGCCTGCGGAACATTCAGTACTTC.